A selection of T cell receptor beta chains follows, all from one sample in a study of circulating and synovial CD4+ cells in juvenile arthritis. The repertoire was sequenced with immunoSEQ multiplex PCR; TCRdb's copy has only in-frame clones and lacks some. The table records approximately 36,000 clones, 94% of them present only once. The sample was CD4+ T cells from blood. All receptors derive from a human donor with juvenile idiopathic arthritis. Each CDR3 is given with its conserved first and last residue. Fields, in order: J gene, D gene, V gene, clone size, CDR3 protein, CDR3 DNA. The D gene is left open where the match is weak. Clone size is given for some rows only: seen once, a few or many times, or a class if the clone is expanded.

>TRBJ1-1|TRBD1|TRBV7-2|-
CASSPGDRGPEAFF
TGTGCCAGCAGCCCAGGGGACAGGGGGCCTGAAGCTTTCTTT
>TRBJ2-1|TRBD1|TRBV7-3|once
CASSFDRASRNEQFF
TGTGCCAGCAGCTTTGACAGGGCCTCTCGCAATGAGCAGTTCTTC
>TRBJ2-3|TRBD1|TRBV4-2|-
CASSQEGGTGSFTDTQYF
TGTGCCAGCAGCCAAGAGGGAGGGACAGGGAGTTTCACAGATACGCAGTATTTT
>TRBJ2-7|TRBD2|TRBV7-2|-
CASSMGLASYEQYF
TGTGCCAGCAGCATGGGACTAGCCTCCTACGAGCAGTACTTC
>TRBJ2-1|TRBD1|TRBV4-3|-
CASSIYRGFQFF
TGCGCCAGCAGCATATACAGGGGATTCCAGTTCTTC
>TRBJ2-2|TRBD1|TRBV7-2|-
CASSLEWGTGGTGELFF
TGTGCCAGCAGCTTAGAGTGGGGGACAGGGGGAACCGGGGAGCTGTTTTTT
>TRBJ2-3|-|TRBV5-1|-
CASSFSRGTDTQYF
TGCGCCAGCAGCTTTTCGAGGGGGACAGATACGCAGTATTTT
>TRBJ2-7|-|TRBV18|-
CASSPGGGYEQYF
TGTGCCAGCTCACCAGGGGGCGGATACGAGCAGTACTTC
>TRBJ2-2|-|TRBV5-1|-
CASSSVRLGGRNGELFF
TGCGCCAGCAGCTCGGTCAGACTAGGAGGTCGAAACGGGGAGCTGTTTTTT
>TRBJ2-1|-|TRBV19|-
CASSIEGRRGNEQFF
TGTGCCAGTAGTATAGAAGGGCGACGGGGCAATGAGCAGTTCTTC
>TRBJ1-6|-|TRBV9|-
CASSVASGSYNSPLHF
TGTGCCAGCAGCGTAGCGAGCGGCAGCTATAATTCACCCCTCCACTTT
>TRBJ2-2|-|TRBV10-3|-
CAISARERNTGELFF
TGTGCCATCAGTGCGAGAGAGCGAAACACCGGGGAGCTGTTTTTT
>TRBJ1-1|-|TRBV21-1|-
CASSKDSGVDTEAFF
TGTGCCAGCAGCAAAGATTCAGGGGTGGACACTGAAGCTTTCTTT
>TRBJ1-2|-|TRBV6-5|-
CASSYSTRGSGYTF
TGTGCCAGCAGTTACTCCACCAGGGGAAGTGGCTACACCTTC
>TRBJ2-5|-|TRBV12-5|few
CASGALQEETQYF
TGTGCTAGTGGTGCCCTACAGGAGGAGACCCAGTACTTC
>TRBJ2-1|-|TRBV27|-
CASSTYLGGVRNEQFF
TGTGCCAGCAGTACCTATCTAGGGGGGGTAAGAAATGAGCAGTTCTTC
>TRBJ1-1|-|TRBV7-3|-
CASSPTPTANTEAFF
TGTGCCAGCAGCCCTACCCCGACAGCTAACACTGAAGCTTTCTTT
>TRBJ1-2|-|TRBV6-4|-
CASRSSKWAYGYTF
TGTGCCAGCAGGAGTTCAAAGTGGGCCTATGGCTACACCTTC
>TRBJ1-1|-|TRBV6-1|-
CASKPSTVNTEAFF
TGTGCCAGCAAGCCTTCGACAGTGAACACTGAAGCTTTCTTT
>TRBJ1-2|-|TRBV4-3|-
CASSQETGLRGYTF
TGCGCCAGCAGCCAAGAAACAGGTCTTCGTGGCTACACCTTC
>TRBJ2-7|-|TRBV9|-
CASSPGSYYEQYF
TGTGCCAGCAGCCCTGGCTCATATTACGAGCAGTACTTC
>TRBJ1-2|-|TRBV11-2|-
CASSPGGYGYTF
TGTGCCAGCAGCCCCGGGGGCTATGGCTACACCTTC
>TRBJ1-1|TRBD1|TRBV9|-
CASSAWTGGNTEAFF
TGTGCCAGCAGCGCTTGGACAGGGGGCAACACTGAAGCTTTCTTT
>TRBJ1-2|-|TRBV19|once
CASSKQTPYGYTF
TGTGCCAGTAGTAAACAGACGCCCTATGGCTACACCTTC
>TRBJ2-3|-|TRBV18|-
CASSPPVFVGRTDTQYF
TGTGCCAGCTCACCACCGGTCTTCGTTGGCCGCACAGATACGCAGTATTTT
>TRBJ2-5|-|TRBV5-6|-
CASRLRGQETQYF
TGTGCCAGCAGGCTCAGGGGTCAAGAGACCCAGTACTTC
>TRBJ1-4|TRBD1|TRBV6-6|-
CASSYPGQATNEKLFF
TGTGCCAGCAGTTATCCCGGACAGGCAACTAATGAAAAACTGTTTTTT
>TRBJ2-5|-|TRBV7-9|-
CASSSTLLQETQYF
TGTGCCAGCAGTTCGACACTCCTCCAAGAGACCCAGTACTTC
>TRBJ2-7|TRBD1|TRBV5-1|-
CASSLRQGAGEQYF
TGCGCCAGCAGCCTGAGACAGGGGGCTGGCGAGCAGTACTTC
>TRBJ1-2|TRBD1|TRBV5-8|-
CASGPGQPIYGYTF
TGTGCCAGCGGGCCGGGACAGCCAATCTATGGCTACACCTTC
>TRBJ1-6|TRBD1|TRBV14|-
CASSTFLGGQGGSPLHF
TGTGCCAGCAGCACCTTCCTGGGGGGACAGGGTGGTTCACCCCTCCACTTT
>TRBJ2-5|TRBD1|TRBV7-6|-
CASRRQGQETQYF
TGTGCCAGCAGGCGACAGGGTCAAGAGACCCAGTACTTC
>TRBJ2-1|TRBD1|TRBV9|once
CASSLQGSTRGEQFF
TGTGCCAGCAGCTTACAGGGATCTACCAGGGGGGAGCAGTTCTTC
>TRBJ1-1|-|TRBV18|few
CASSPAQAANTEAFF
TGTGCCAGCTCACCAGCACAGGCAGCGAACACTGAAGCTTTCTTT
>TRBJ2-2|TRBD2|TRBV10-2|once
CASNGGGDTGELFF
TGCGCCAGCAATGGCGGGGGGGACACCGGGGAGCTGTTTTTT
>TRBJ2-7|TRBD1|TRBV19|-
CASRKPGQPYEQYF
TGTGCCAGTAGGAAGCCGGGACAGCCCTACGAGCAGTACTTC
>TRBJ1-2|TRBD1|TRBV7-2|-
CASSGATGGGYGYTF
TGTGCCAGCAGCGGAGCAACAGGGGGGGGCTATGGCTACACCTTC
>TRBJ2-2|TRBD2|TRBV7-9|-
CTKSGGLADAGELFF
TGTACTAAATCAGGGGGACTAGCGGACGCCGGGGAGCTGTTTTTT
>TRBJ2-2|-|TRBV7-8|-
CASSAQVTGPNTGELFF
TGTGCCAGCAGCGCACAGGTTACGGGCCCTAACACCGGGGAGCTGTTTTTT
>TRBJ2-2|-|TRBV30|-
CAWSVPQVDTGELFF
TGTGCCTGGAGTGTTCCCCAGGTGGACACCGGGGAGCTGTTTTTT
>TRBJ1-2|-|TRBV5-1|-
CASSLALRGGYGYTF
TGCGCCAGCAGCTTGGCTCTCAGGGGCGGCTATGGCTACACCTTC
>TRBJ2-1|TRBD2|TRBV4-1|-
CASSQPGTSYYNEQFF
TGCGCCAGCAGCCAACCCGGGACTAGTTACTACAATGAGCAGTTCTTC
>TRBJ1-1|TRBD1|TRBV6-1|-
CASRDRVDTEAFF
TGTGCCAGCAGGGACAGGGTGGACACTGAAGCTTTCTTT
>TRBJ1-6|TRBD1|TRBV6-1|-
CASSSTGDSPLHF
TGTGCCAGCAGTTCCACAGGGGATTCACCCCTCCACTTT
>TRBJ2-7|-|TRBV19|-
CASSETTYEQYF
TGTGCCAGTAGTGAGACAACCTACGAGCAGTACTTC
>TRBJ1-1|TRBD1|TRBV30|-
CAWEHRGTEAFF
TGTGCCTGGGAACACAGGGGAACTGAAGCTTTCTTT
>TRBJ2-7|TRBD2|TRBV30|-
CAWSVQVGKTSGGRSSYEQYF
TGTGCCTGGAGTGTACAGGTCGGGAAGACTAGCGGGGGGAGGAGCTCCTACGAGCAGTACTTC
>TRBJ1-3|-|TRBV9|-
CASSPRNEDTIYF
TGTGCCAGCAGCCCCCGCAATGAGGACACCATATATTTT
>TRBJ2-2|-|TRBV6-1|-
CASSVIAEEAGELFF
TGTGCCAGCAGTGTTATAGCGGAGGAGGCCGGGGAGCTGTTTTTT
>TRBJ1-3|-|TRBV9|-
CASSVEGGGPGNTIYF
TGTGCCAGCAGCGTAGAGGGAGGGGGGCCTGGAAACACCATATATTTT
>TRBJ1-1|TRBD1|TRBV7-6|-
CASSPDRGWTEAFF
TGTGCCAGCAGTCCAGACAGGGGATGGACTGAAGCTTTCTTT
>TRBJ2-5|TRBD1|TRBV10-3|-
CAISAQDRAQETQYF
TGTGCCATCAGTGCCCAGGACAGGGCTCAAGAGACCCAGTACTTC
>TRBJ2-1|TRBD1|TRBV27|-
CASGVRSGGHVQFF
TGTGCCAGCGGGGTTAGGTCAGGGGGTCATGTGCAGTTCTTC
>TRBJ1-5|-|TRBV7-8|-
CASSPSGTGSGGPQHF
TGTGCCAGCAGCCCCAGCGGTACGGGCTCCGGAGGGCCCCAGCATTTT
>TRBJ2-1|TRBD1|TRBV5-4|-
CASFSQGDYNEQFF
TGTGCCAGCTTTTCTCAGGGGGACTACAATGAGCAGTTCTTC
>TRBJ2-7|TRBD1|TRBV5-4|-
CASSLGGTGYEQYF
TGTGCCAGCAGCTTGGGGGGGACAGGCTACGAGCAGTACTTC
>TRBJ1-3|-|TRBV6-5|-
CASSLGPTGNTIYF
TGTGCCAGCAGTCTGGGCCCGACTGGAAACACCATATATTTT
>TRBJ1-2|-|TRBV7-2|-
CASSGLGGGGHYGYTF
TGTGCCAGCAGCGGATTGGGCGGCGGGGGACACTATGGCTACACCTTC
>TRBJ2-2|-|TRBV5-4|-
CASSSTDNRRIF
TGTGCCAGCAGCTCCACTGACAATAGAAGAATCTTT
>TRBJ2-5|TRBD2|TRBV30|-
CAWSTRAGGWETQYF
TGTGCCTGGAGTACTCGAGCGGGGGGATGGGAGACCCAGTACTTC